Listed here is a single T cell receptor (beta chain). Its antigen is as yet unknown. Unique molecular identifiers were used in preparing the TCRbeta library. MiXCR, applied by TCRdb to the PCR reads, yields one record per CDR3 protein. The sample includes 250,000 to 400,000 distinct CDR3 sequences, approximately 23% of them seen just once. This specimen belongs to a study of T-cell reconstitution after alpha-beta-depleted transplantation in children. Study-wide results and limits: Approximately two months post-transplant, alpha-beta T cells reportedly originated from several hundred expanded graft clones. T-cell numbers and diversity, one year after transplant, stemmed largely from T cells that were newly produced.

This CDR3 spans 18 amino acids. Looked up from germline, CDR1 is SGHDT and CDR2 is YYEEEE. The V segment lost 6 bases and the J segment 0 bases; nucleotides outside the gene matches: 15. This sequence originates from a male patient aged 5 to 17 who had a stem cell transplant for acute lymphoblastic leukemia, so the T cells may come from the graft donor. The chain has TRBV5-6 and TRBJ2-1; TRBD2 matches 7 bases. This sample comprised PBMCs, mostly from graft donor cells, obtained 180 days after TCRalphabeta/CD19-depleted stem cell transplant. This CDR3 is CASTNGGSVASSYNEQFF. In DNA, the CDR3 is TGTGCCAGCACTAACGGGGGGAGTGTGGCAAGCTCCTACAATGAGCAGTTCTTC. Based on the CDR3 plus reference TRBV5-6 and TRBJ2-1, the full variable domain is DAGVTQSPTHLIKTRGQQVTLRCSPKSGHDTVSWYQQALGQGPQFIFQYYEEEERQRGNFPDRFSGHQFPNYSSELNVNALLLGDSALYLCASTNGGSVASSYNEQFFGPGTRLTVL.